What follows are 25 T cell receptor beta chains derived from one specimen sequenced in a study of OX40 agonist ivuxolimab in advanced cancers. Clones were read by immunoSEQ multiplex PCR, and TCRdb kept only the in-frame ones, dropping some. The repertoire holds tens of thousands of clones, with approximately 86% as singletons. This specimen was CD4+ or CD8+ T cells sorted from blood, taken in a trial of the OX40 agonist ivuxolimab. The source is an adult with an advanced solid tumor such as melanoma, head and neck, liver or kidney cancer.

The chain is built from TRBV28 and TRBJ2-7; maybe TRBD1 (6 bases). From germline, CDR1 is MDHEN and CDR2 SYDVKM. V was trimmed by 7 bases and J by 3 bases, leaving 16 bases between them. The CDR3 is 14 amino acids. For the CDR3, the DNA is TGTGCCAGCACCCCAGGGCAGGGGCTCTACGAGCAGTACTTC. This sequence encodes CASTPGQGLYEQYF. Full variable domain (rest looked up from reference TRBV28 and TRBJ2-7): DVKVTQSSRYLVKRTGEKVFLECVQDMDHENMFWYRQDPGLGLRLIYFSYDVKMKEKGDIPEGYSVSREKKERFSLILESASTNQTSMYLCASTPGQGLYEQYFGPGTRLTVT.

The chain carries TRBV4-1 and TRBJ1-4, with no clear D. Germline values: CDR1 MGHRA, CDR2 YSYEKL. CDR3 length: 18 amino acids. V lost 4 bases to trimming and J lost 3 bases, with 21 bases between them. In DNA form, the CDR3 reads TGCGCCAGCAGCCCTGGCGATTACCTGAGGGAAGCTAATGAAAAACTGTTTTTT. It encodes CASSPGDYLREANEKLFF.

The chain employs TRBV5-1 and TRBJ1-2; D is possibly TRBD1 (5 bases). The germline V and J ends were trimmed by 0 bases and 7 bases, with 13 bases remaining between them. Germline values: CDR1 SGHRS, CDR2 YFSETQ. This CDR3 comprises 14 residues. This chain's CDR3 is CASSLAEAGTGYTF. DNA of the CDR3: TGCGCCAGCAGCTTGGCCGAGGCAGGGACTGGCTACACCTTC.

The rearrangement links TRBV7-8 to TRBJ2-3, with 14 bases identical to TRBD2. In germline, CDR1 is SGHVS, CDR2 FQNEAQ. The junction had 6 bases not matched to a gene; V was cut back by 3 bases and J by 4 bases. This CDR3 has 17 amino acids. The CDR3 nucleotides are TGTGCCAGCAGCTTTCCGACTAGCGGGGGGGCCCCAGATACGCAGTATTTT. Translated, it gives CASSFPTSGGAPDTQYF.

This chain connects TRBV6-4 to TRBJ2-3; no firm D call. V was clipped by 0 bases and J by 0 bases, with 4 bases between them. CDR3 size: 14 residues. CDR1 is MRHNA and CDR2 is SNTAGT in the germline V gene. CDR3 coding DNA: TGTGCCAGCAGTGACTCGGTTAGCACAGATACGCAGTATTTT. Residues: CASSDSVSTDTQYF.

The genes are TRBV18 and TRBJ2-3; 12 positions match TRBD2. The CDR3 totals 16 residues. V lost 2 bases to trimming and J lost 1 base; unmatched junction nucleotides: 1. Germline V gene sequence: CDR1 KGHSH, CDR2 LQKENI. The CDR3: CASSPRTSGGTDTQYF. DNA for the CDR3: TGTGCCAGCTCACCAAGGACTAGCGGGGGCACAGATACGCAGTATTTT.

The chain has TRBV5-4 and TRBJ2-2; a weak D match, TRBD2 (6 bases). The CDR3 is 16 residues long. CDR1 and CDR2 (germline): SGHNT, YYREEE (reference sequence). The V and J ends lost 4 bases and 4 bases respectively, with 17 bases between them. The CDR3 coding sequence is TGTGCCAGCAGCCTCCGGGGCCGGGGGACCACCGGGGAGCTGTTTTTT. Translation: CASSLRGRGTTGELFF.

This chain joins TRBV6-5 and TRBJ2-7; 10 bases line up with TRBD1. V trimming: 5 bases; J trimming: 4 bases; junction bases outside the gene matches: 8. The germline CDR1 and CDR2 sequences are MNHEY and SVGAGI. The CDR3 has 15 residues. The CDR3 reads CASSGRDRGSYEQYF. In nucleotides, the CDR3 is TGTGCCAGCAGTGGCCGGGACAGGGGATCTTACGAGCAGTACTTC.

The J gene is TRBJ1-6, the V gene TRBV5-1; D is perhaps TRBD1 (6 bases). Germline CDR1 SGHRS, CDR2 YFSETQ. This CDR3 is 14 amino acids long. V was trimmed by 4 bases and J by 6 bases, leaving 11 bases between them. The CDR3 reads CASSVDRSNSPLHF. As DNA, the CDR3 is TGCGCCAGCAGCGTGGACAGAAGTAATTCACCCCTCCACTTT.

The table lists this clone with a few counts. CDR3 sequence reads: CASSWGSYNSPLHF. CDR3 nucleotide sequence: TGTGCCAGCAGCTGGGGGTCCTATAATTCACCCCTCCACTTT. The rearrangement uses TRBV25-1 and TRBJ1-6; D is possibly TRBD1 (5 bases). Per the germline V gene, CDR1 is MGHDK and CDR2 is SYGVNS. V was clipped by 6 bases and J by 1 base, with 7 bases between them. This CDR3 comprises 14 residues.

This chain joins TRBV9 and TRBJ2-1; 12 nucleotides match TRBD2. CDR3 length: 17 amino acids. The junction had 4 bases not matched to a gene; V was cut back by 0 bases and J by 3 bases. CDR1 is SGDLS, CDR2 YYNGEE, per germline. CDR3: CASSVDPLAGGYNEQFF. The DNA of the CDR3 is TGTGCCAGCAGCGTAGATCCACTAGCGGGAGGCTACAATGAGCAGTTCTTC.

A single count supports this clone. The V and J genes are TRBV5-4 and TRBJ2-3; no definite D call. The CDR3 is 14 residues long. Trimming pared 1 base from V and 7 bases from J, leaving 13 bases between. Per germline, CDR1 SGHNT and CDR2 YYREEE (reference sequence). The CDR3 DNA is TGTGCCAGCAGCTTGAGAGGATATGATTATACGCAGTATTTT. It encodes CASSLRGYDYTQYF.

This clone was found once. V gene TRBV6-5 combines with J gene TRBJ1-1, with 8 positions matching TRBD1. After removal of 5 bases from V and 4 bases from J, the junction contained 3 bases not matched to a gene. CDR1 MNHEY and CDR2 SVGAGI come from the germline V gene. CDR3 length: 13 amino acids. The CDR3 DNA is TGTGCCAGCAGTCTTCAGGGGGCCACTGAAGCTTTCTTT. It translates to CASSLQGATEAFF.

V usage is TRBV4-3 and J usage is TRBJ2-5; 13 bases map to TRBD2. The J call is in doubt because the DNA end fits TRBJ2-7 better. This CDR3 is built from 15 residues. The germline V gene has CDR1 LGHNA and CDR2 YSLEER. DNA for the CDR3: TGCGCCAGCAGAGCCGGACTAGCGGGAGCGTACGAGCAGTACTTC. Protein product: CASRAGLAGAYEQYF.

In this sample, this clone turned up once. This sequence joins TRBV11-2 and TRBJ1-1; D is undetermined. From germline, CDR1 is SGHAT and CDR2 FQNNGV. Trimming left V 1 base short and J 5 bases short, with 14 bases between. The CDR3 has 15 residues. CDR3 in DNA: TGTGCCAGCAGCTTAGCACCAGGAGGTGGGACTGAAGCTTTCTTT. This sequence encodes CASSLAPGGGTEAFF.

The chain joins TRBV28 to TRBJ1-6; D is possibly TRBD1 (5 bases). Trimming removed 5 bases from V and 5 bases from J, with 13 bases in between. The CDR3 contains 15 residues. Germline V gene lookup returns CDR1 MDHEN and CDR2 SYDVKM. CDR3 nucleotide sequence: TGTGCCAGCAGTCCTGGGGACCGAAATAATTCACCCCTCCACTTT. This translates into CASSPGDRNNSPLHF. Based on the CDR3 plus reference TRBV28 and TRBJ1-6, the full variable domain is DVKVTQSSRYLVKRTGEKVFLECVQDMDHENMFWYRQDPGLGLRLIYFSYDVKMKEKGDIPEGYSVSREKKERFSLILESASTNQTSMYLCASSPGDRNNSPLHFGNGTRLTVT.

A single count supports this clone. The chain couples TRBV5-1 to TRBJ2-4; perhaps TRBD2 as D (7 bases). Trimming cost V 4 bases and J 0 bases, with 17 bases left between them. The CDR3 has 17 residues. CDR1 and CDR2 (germline): SGHRS, YFSETQ. The CDR3 DNA is TGCGCCAGCAGCCCCGGGGGGCTAGCGATAGCCAAAAACATTCAGTACTTC. This encodes CASSPGGLAIAKNIQYF. The variable domain in full, with the rest retrieved from reference TRBV5-1 and TRBJ2-4, is KAGVTQTPRYLIKTRGQQVTLSCSPISGHRSVSWYQQTPGQGLQFLFEYFSETQRNKGNFPGRFSGRQFSNSRSEMNVSTLELGDSALYLCASSPGGLAIAKNIQYFGAGTRLSVL.

Only a few counts were recorded for this clone. The V and J genes are TRBV11-2 and TRBJ2-1; the match to TRBD2 covers 9 bases. CDR3 length: 17 residues. The germline V gene encodes CDR1 SGHAT and CDR2 FQNNGV. The V and J ends lost 5 bases and 0 bases, in that order; junction bases with no gene match: 8. The CDR3 DNA reads as TGTGCCAGCAGCGCGGCCGGGACTAGCCCCTCCTACAATGAGCAGTTCTTC. This codes for CASSAAGTSPSYNEQFF.

V gene TRBV11-2 combines with J gene TRBJ1-5, with no clear D. V was cut by 6 bases and J by 9 bases, with 9 bases left in between. The CDR3 extends over 11 amino acids. Germline lookup yields CDR1 SGHAT and CDR2 FQNNGV. DNA of the CDR3: TGTGCCAGCAGAAGAGGAGGGCCCCAGCATTTT. Amino acids: CASRRGGPQHF. The full variable domain, rest sourced from reference TRBV11-2 and TRBJ1-5, is EAGVAQSPRYKIIEKRQSVAFWCNPISGHATLYWYQQILGQGPKLLIQFQNNGVVDDSQLPKDRFSAERLKGVDSTLKIQPAKLEDSAVYLCASRRGGPQHFGDGTRLSIL.

The J gene is TRBJ1-1, the V gene TRBV4-1, with D maybe TRBD1 (5 bases). Deletions cut 1 base from V and 1 base from J, with 7 bases between. The CDR3 runs 14 residues. In germline, CDR1 is MGHRA, CDR2 YSYEKL. This CDR3 is CASSQVGENTEAFF. CDR3 nucleotide sequence: TGCGCCAGCAGCCAAGTAGGGGAGAACACTGAAGCTTTCTTT.

J is TRBJ2-1 and V is TRBV5-6; 16 nucleotides line up with TRBD2. V dropped 4 bases and J dropped 10; count of bases not matched to a gene: 14. This CDR3 is 18 amino acids long. Per the germline V gene, CDR1 is SGHDT and CDR2 is YYEEEE. For the CDR3, the DNA is TGTGCCAGCAGCCCGAGGGGGACTAGCGGGAGGGCCATCTTGGAGCAGTTCTTC. Translated: CASSPRGTSGRAILEQFF.

The genes are TRBV5-4 and TRBJ2-4; the D gene is possibly TRBD2 (5 bases). Per the germline V gene, CDR1 is SGHNT and CDR2 is YYREEE (reference sequence). The CDR3 is 13 residues long. Trimming removed 4 bases from V and 8 bases from J, with 13 bases in between. The CDR3 loop reads CASSTTSSDIQYF. CDR3 nucleotides: TGTGCCAGCAGCACCACTAGTTCAGACATTCAGTACTTC.

The chain employs TRBV27 and TRBJ2-1; TRBD2 agrees at 13 bases. Germline V gene data show CDR1 as MNHEY and CDR2 as SMNVEV (reference sequence). This CDR3 has 18 amino acids. V lost 5 bases to trimming and J lost 7 bases; unmatched junction nucleotides: 14. CDR3 residues: CASSTIRLAGGLGNEQFF. CDR3 sequence (DNA): TGTGCCAGCAGTACTATTCGACTAGCGGGGGGCTTGGGGAATGAGCAGTTCTTC.

This sequence joins TRBV6-5 and TRBJ1-5; 7 nucleotides line up with TRBD1. Germline V gene sequence: CDR1 MNHEY, CDR2 SVGAGI. V shed 6 bases and J 7 bases; nucleotides not matched to a gene: 9. The CDR3 is 14 amino acids. The DNA for the CDR3 is TGTGCCAGCAGCCTTGACAGGGTTGGACAGCCCCAGCATTTT. Protein: CASSLDRVGQPQHF.

The chain has TRBV28 and TRBJ2-7; 11 bases are shared with TRBD2. The CDR3 loop spans 15 amino acids. The J segment lost 3 bases and the V segment lost 7 bases, leaving 8 bases of the junction unmatched. Germline V gene sequence: CDR1 MDHEN, CDR2 SYDVKM. CDR3 coding DNA: TGTGCCAGCACCCTTATAGCGGGAGGGGTCTACGAGCAGTACTTC. Protein: CASTLIAGGVYEQYF.